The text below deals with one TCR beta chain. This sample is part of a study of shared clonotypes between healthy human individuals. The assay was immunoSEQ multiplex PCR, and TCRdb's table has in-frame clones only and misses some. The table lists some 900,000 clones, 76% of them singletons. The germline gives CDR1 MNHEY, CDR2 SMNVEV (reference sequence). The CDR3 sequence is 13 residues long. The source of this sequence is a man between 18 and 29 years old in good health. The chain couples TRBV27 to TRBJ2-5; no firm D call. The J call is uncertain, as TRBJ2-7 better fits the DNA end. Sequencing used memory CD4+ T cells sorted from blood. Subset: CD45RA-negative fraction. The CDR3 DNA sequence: TGTGCCAGCAGTTTGCGTGGGAATTACGAGCAGTACTTC. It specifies CASSLRGNYEQYF.